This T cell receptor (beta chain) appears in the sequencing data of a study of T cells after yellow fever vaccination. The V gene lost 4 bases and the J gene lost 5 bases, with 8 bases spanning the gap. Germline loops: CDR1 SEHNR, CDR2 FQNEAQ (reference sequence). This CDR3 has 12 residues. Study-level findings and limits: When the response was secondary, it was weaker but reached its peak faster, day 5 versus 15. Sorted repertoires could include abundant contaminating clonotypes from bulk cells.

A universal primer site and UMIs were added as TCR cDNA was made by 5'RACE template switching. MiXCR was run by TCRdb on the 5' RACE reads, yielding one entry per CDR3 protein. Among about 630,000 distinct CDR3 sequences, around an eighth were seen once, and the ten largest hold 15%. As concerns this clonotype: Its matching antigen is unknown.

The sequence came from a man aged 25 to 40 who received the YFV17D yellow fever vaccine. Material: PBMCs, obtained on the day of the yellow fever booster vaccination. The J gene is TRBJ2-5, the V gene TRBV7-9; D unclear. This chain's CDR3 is CASSSRWETQYF. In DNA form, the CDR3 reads TGTGCCAGCAGCTCCCGGTGGGAGACCCAGTACTTC.